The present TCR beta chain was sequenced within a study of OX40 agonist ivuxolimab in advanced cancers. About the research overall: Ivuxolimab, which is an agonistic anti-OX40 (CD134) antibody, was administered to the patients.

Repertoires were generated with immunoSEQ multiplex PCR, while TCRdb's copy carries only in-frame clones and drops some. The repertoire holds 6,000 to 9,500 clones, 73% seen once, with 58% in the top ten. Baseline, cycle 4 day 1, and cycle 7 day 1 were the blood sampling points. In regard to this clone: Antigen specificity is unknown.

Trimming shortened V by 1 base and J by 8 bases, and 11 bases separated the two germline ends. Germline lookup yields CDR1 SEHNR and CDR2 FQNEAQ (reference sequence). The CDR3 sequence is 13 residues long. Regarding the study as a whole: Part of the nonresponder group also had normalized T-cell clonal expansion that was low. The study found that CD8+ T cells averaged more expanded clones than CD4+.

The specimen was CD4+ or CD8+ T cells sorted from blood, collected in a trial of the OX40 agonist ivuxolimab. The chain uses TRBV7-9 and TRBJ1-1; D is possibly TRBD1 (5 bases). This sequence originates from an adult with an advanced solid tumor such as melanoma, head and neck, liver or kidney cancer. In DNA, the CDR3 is TGTGCCAGCAGCTTAGAGAGGGGTTCGGAAGCTTTCTTT. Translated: CASSLERGSEAFF.